A single sample is the source of the 24 T cell receptor beta chains below, sequenced in a study of tumor-infiltrating lymphocytes in primary liver carcinoma. Taking roughly 20-34 mg of unsorted bulk tissue, the authors co-extracted RNA and DNA. TCR beta cDNA came from about 0.55 ug total RNA, primed with a constant-region primer. Construction of TCR beta libraries relied on three successive nested multiplex PCR rounds employing slightly modified ARM-PCR. The first two PCR rounds used TRBV1-TRBV30 forward primers with a C-beta reverse primer, roughly 11 cycles each. TCRdb reprocessed the multiplex PCR reads with MiXCR, giving one entry per CDR3 protein. The data contain about 200,000 distinct CDR3 sequences, 85% of them singletons. Sequences were obtained from tumor tissue from primary liver carcinoma. The source is a man aged 35 to 55 with primary liver carcinoma and hepatitis B virus infection.

This chain connects TRBV12-3 or TRBV12-4 to TRBJ2-1, with D maybe TRBD1 (6 bases). This CDR3 has 17 amino acids. V lost 7 bases and J lost 6, with 25 bases in between. The CDR3 is CASTKNTPGQATNEQFF. In DNA form, the CDR3 reads TGTGCCAGCACCAAAAACACCCCGGGACAAGCGACCAATGAGCAGTTCTTC.

Comment on this clonotype: This likely comes from a read error, as the CDR3 has no conserved phenylalanine or tryptophan at its end. The chain employs TRBV10-3 and TRBJ2-1, with D perhaps matching TRBD2 (6 bases). The V and J ends lost 8 bases and 7 bases respectively, with 15 bases between them. The CDR3 spans 13 residues. Germline V gene sequence: CDR1 ENHRY, CDR2 SYGVKD. CDR3: CAIRGTQGNEQFL. CDR3 nucleotides: TGTGCCATCCGAGGGACTCAAGGTAATGAGCAGTTCTTA.

Of note for this clonotype: This CDR3 is missing its conserved last phenylalanine or tryptophan, likely due to a read error. This sequence joins TRBV6-2 or TRBV6-3 and TRBJ2-1; D not certain. Per the germline V gene, CDR1 is MNHEY and CDR2 is SVGEGT. This CDR3 comprises 13 residues. CDR3 sequence (DNA): TGTGCCAGCAATTACAAGTTGGGCAATGAGCAGTTCTTA. It encodes CASNYKLGNEQFL.

Details on this clonotype: The CDR3 does not close with the conserved phenylalanine or tryptophan, likely indicating a read error. The CDR3 bases are TGTGCCAGCAGCTTGGCTCCTATGACGGTGAACACTGAAGCTTTCTCT. Translating it yields CASSLAPMTVNTEAFS. The chain recombines TRBV5-6 with TRBJ1-1; D is unresolved. V was cut by 0 bases and J by 0 bases, with 12 bases left in between. In germline, CDR1 is SGHDT, CDR2 YYEEEE. The CDR3 runs 16 residues.

Remarks on this clonotype: One end of the junction varies from germline; a read error may be responsible. The chain recombines TRBV6-2 or TRBV6-3 with TRBJ1-5; D not resolved. The CDR3 runs 15 residues. CDR1 MNHEY and CDR2 SVGEGT come from the germline V gene. CDR3 residues: CASNYSRIPNQPQHF. The CDR3 nucleotides read TGTGCCAGCAATTACTCGAGGATCCCCAATCAGCCCCAGCATTTT.

Note on this clonotype: Given the absence of the conserved phenylalanine or tryptophan at the CDR3 end, a read error is likely. The rearrangement joins TRBV6-2 or TRBV6-3 to TRBJ2-7; tentative D call: TRBD2 (5 bases). The CDR3 totals 13 residues. CDR1 is MNHEY and CDR2 is SVGEGT in the germline V gene. Trimming took off 4 bases at V and 2 bases at J, with 9 bases between the two ends. CDR3 nucleotide sequence: TGTGCCAGCAGTTTCGGGGTACCCTACGAGCAGTACTTA. Translated: CASSFGVPYEQYL.

Worth noting for this clonotype: The junction shows a germline mismatch at one end, possibly a read error. This rearrangement joins TRBV11-1 to TRBJ2-3; D unresolved. The germline V gene encodes CDR1 SGHAT and CDR2 FQDESV (reference sequence). The CDR3 is 19 amino acids. The CDR3 is CTRSSGECSDGARTDTQYF. CDR3 in DNA: TGTACCAGAAGCTCTGGGGAATGCTCTGATGGAGCCCGCACAGATACGCAGTATTTT.

This clonotype turned up a few times. A much larger clone sits a single nucleotide away, making a read error possible. V and J are TRBV28 and TRBJ1-2; D not certain. Per the germline V gene, CDR1 is MDHEN and CDR2 is SYDVKM. This CDR3 spans 13 amino acids. This CDR3 is CTSSLPQNFGYTF. CDR3 DNA: TGTACCAGCAGTCTACCCCAGAACTTCGGCTACACCTTC.

This clonotype showed up just once. Germline and junction disagree at one end, which may indicate a read error. This rearrangement joins TRBV11-2 to TRBJ2-7; D unresolved. The CDR3 sequence is 14 residues long. Looked up from germline, CDR1 is SGHAT and CDR2 is FQNNGV. The CDR3 loop is CARSLGASTCEQYF. In nucleotides, the CDR3 is TGTGCCAGGAGCTTAGGAGCGAGCACCTGCGAGCAATACTTC.

In the case of this clonotype: At one end, the junction sequence differs from germline, possibly due to a read error. The chain uses TRBV5-6 and TRBJ2-5, with a weak D call TRBD1 (6 bases). The V gene's germline CDR1 is SGHDT and CDR2 YYEEEE. This CDR3 spans 14 amino acids. The CDR3: CASNLGASQETQYF. The CDR3 DNA reads as TGTGCCAGCAACTTGGGGGCTAGCCAAGAGACCCAGTATTTC.

With regard to this clonotype: One junction end disagrees with the germline gene, perhaps due to a read error. This rearrangement joins TRBV10-3 to TRBJ2-7; TRBD2 might be the D (6 bases). The CDR3 consists of 14 residues. The germline CDR1 and CDR2 sequences are ENHRY and SYGVKD. The CDR3 DNA follows: TGTGCCATCAGAGGAGATGGCGGGGCCTACGAGGAGTACTTC. Translating it yields CAIRGDGGAYEEYF.

Points on this clonotype: The junction differs from germline at one of its ends, possibly a read error. This chain joins TRBV29-1 and TRBJ2-2, with TRBD2 identical over 7 bases. Germline CDR1 reads SQVTM; CDR2 reads ANQGSEA. The CDR3 runs 15 residues. In nucleotides, the CDR3 is TGCAGCGTTGGGACTAGGCCGGCGAACACCGGGGGGCTGTTTTTT. Encoded protein: CSVGTRPANTGGLFF.

Remarks on this clonotype: Given a much more abundant clone one base away, this may be a read error. This sequence joins TRBV28 and TRBJ2-3, with 7 bases fitting TRBD2. From germline, CDR1 is MDHEN and CDR2 SYDVKM. Trimming removed 5 bases from V and 0 bases from J; junction bases left unmatched: 14. This CDR3 is built from 18 residues. The CDR3 reads CASSGQAGTFSSTDTQYF. As DNA, the CDR3 is TGTGCCAGCAGTGGACAAGCGGGAACCTTCTCTAGCACAGATACGCAGTATTTT.

Notes on this clonotype: At one end, the junction sequence differs from germline, possibly due to a read error. The J gene is TRBJ2-1, the V gene TRBV9; TRBD1 matches 7 bases. Germline V gene data show CDR1 as SGDLS and CDR2 as YYNGEE. The CDR3 is 13 residues long. The chain's CDR3 is CASSILGGNEQFF. CDR3 nucleotide sequence: TGTGCCAGCAGCATACTAGGGGGCAATGAGCAATTCTTC.

This clonotype was found once. The gene calls are TRBV11-2 and TRBJ2-1; 10 nucleotides align to TRBD2. The CDR3 is 16 residues long. V gave up 4 bases and J gave up 7 bases; unmatched junction bases: 10. The germline CDR1 and CDR2 sequences are SGHAT and FQNNGV. CDR3 DNA sequence: TGTGCCAGCAGCTACTCCAGGACTAGCGGTAGTAATGAGCAGTTCTTC. It yields the protein CASSYSRTSGSNEQFF.

As concerns this clonotype: One end of the junction fails to match germline, which may point to a read error. The CDR3 DNA sequence: TGCAGCGTTTGTACAGGGAACACCAGGGAGCTGTTTTTT. Its translation: CSVCTGNTRELFF. V gene TRBV29-1 combines with J gene TRBJ2-2, with D maybe TRBD1 (6 bases). The CDR3 has 13 amino acids. The germline CDR1 and CDR2 sequences are SQVTM and ANQGSEA.

The chain combines TRBV28 with TRBJ1-5, with TRBD1 matching 7 bases. The trim removed 6 bases at V and 0 bases at J, leaving 2 bases unmatched. Per the germline V gene, CDR1 is MDHEN and CDR2 is SYDVKM. This CDR3 has 14 amino acids. Written as DNA, the CDR3 is TGTGCCAGCAGGCCAGGGGGTAGCAATCAGCCCCAGCATTTT. Translated, it gives CASRPGGSNQPQHF.

There are a few counts of this clonotype. The junction does not match germline at one end; this may be a read error. The V and J genes are TRBV11-2 and TRBJ2-1; 7 nucleotides agree with TRBD2. CDR1 is SGHAT and CDR2 is FQNNGV in the germline V gene. The CDR3 length is 15 residues. CDR3 sequence (DNA): TGTGTCAGCAGCATTAGCGGGCCACTCGACAATGAGCAATTCTTC. This codes for CVSSISGPLDNEQFF.

As regards this clonotype: This may be a read error, as it is one base from a much larger clone. The CDR3 sequence is CTTSVLPGGEQFF. CDR3 in DNA: TGTACCACCAGTGTCCTCCCGGGGGGTGAGCAGTTCTTC. The genes are TRBV24-1 and TRBJ2-1; 7 bases line up with TRBD2. Germline loops: CDR1 KGHDR, CDR2 SFDVKD. The CDR3 runs to 13 residues.

CDR3 sequence (DNA): TGTGCCAGCAATCTCGGTCGCGTTGAGCAGTTCTTC. Its protein product is CASNLGRVEQFF. The chain joins TRBV2 to TRBJ2-1; D is ambiguous. This CDR3 comprises 12 residues. The V gene's germline CDR1 is SNHLY and CDR2 FYNNEI. V shed 7 bases and J shed 9 bases, with 13 bases lying between them.

The sample holds a few counts of this clonotype. This could be a read error, since a much larger clone is one nucleotide away. J is TRBJ2-7 and V is TRBV7-2; the match to TRBD1 covers 12 bases. The germline gives CDR1 SGHTA, CDR2 FQGNSA. V was clipped by 6 bases and J by 5 bases; unmatched bases: 11. The CDR3 covers 16 residues. The CDR3 loop reads CASSFGPGQGAHEQYF. CDR3 sequence (DNA): TGTGCCAGCAGTTTTGGACCGGGACAGGGGGCACACGAGCAGTACTTC.

Of note for this clonotype: At one end the junction does not follow the germline gene, possibly because of a read error. The rearrangement uses TRBV6-5 and TRBJ2-5, with TRBD1 matching 7 bases. The length of the CDR3 is 12 residues. CDR1 is MNHEY and CDR2 is SVGAGI in the germline V gene. The CDR3 region has the DNA TGTGCCATCAGCTCCCAGGGGGAGACTCAGTACTTC. Translated: CAISSQGETQYF.

The genes are TRBV11-3 and TRBJ2-1; D unclear. The CDR3 extends over 14 amino acids. V lost 6 bases to trimming and J lost 16 bases, with 25 bases between them. The V gene's germline CDR1 is SGHNT and CDR2 YENEEA. CDR3 protein: CASSSGVSNNEYFF. The CDR3 region has the DNA TGTGCCAGCAGTTCAGGCGTCTCCAACAATGAGTACTTCTTC.

The V call is TRBV11-3, the J call TRBJ2-1; no reliable D call. Germline CDR1 SGHNT, CDR2 YENEEA. V lost 5 bases, J lost 16 bases, and 24 bases lay in between. This CDR3 contains 14 residues. The DNA of the CDR3 is TGTGCCAGCAGCGTGGGCGTCTCGAACAATGAACAATTCTTC. Translating gives CASSVGVSNNEQFF.